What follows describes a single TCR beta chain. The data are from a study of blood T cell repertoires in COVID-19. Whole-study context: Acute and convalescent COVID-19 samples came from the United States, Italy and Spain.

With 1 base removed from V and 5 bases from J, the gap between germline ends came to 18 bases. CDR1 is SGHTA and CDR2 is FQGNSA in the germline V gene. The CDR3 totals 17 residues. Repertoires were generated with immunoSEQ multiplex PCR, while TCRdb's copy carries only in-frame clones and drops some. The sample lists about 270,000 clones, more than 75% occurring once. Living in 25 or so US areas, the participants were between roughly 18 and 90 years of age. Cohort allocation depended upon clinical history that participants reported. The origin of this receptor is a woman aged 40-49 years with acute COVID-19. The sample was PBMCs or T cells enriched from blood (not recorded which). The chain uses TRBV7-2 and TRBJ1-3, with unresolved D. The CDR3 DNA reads TGTGCCAGCAGCTTAGATATTCCAGGTGGGAGACGAAACACCATATATTTT. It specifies CASSLDIPGGRRNTIYF.